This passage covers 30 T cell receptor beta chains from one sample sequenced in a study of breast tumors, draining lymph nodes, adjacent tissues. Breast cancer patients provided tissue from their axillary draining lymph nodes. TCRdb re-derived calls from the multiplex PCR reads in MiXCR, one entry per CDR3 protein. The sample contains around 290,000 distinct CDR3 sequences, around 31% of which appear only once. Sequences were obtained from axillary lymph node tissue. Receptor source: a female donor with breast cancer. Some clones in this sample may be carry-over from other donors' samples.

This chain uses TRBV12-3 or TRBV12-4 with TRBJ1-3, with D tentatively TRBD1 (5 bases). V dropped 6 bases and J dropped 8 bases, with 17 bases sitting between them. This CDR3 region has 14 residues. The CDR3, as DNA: TGTGCCAGCAGACCGACGGGGGTTAGAGACACCATATATTTT. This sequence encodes CASRPTGVRDTIYF.

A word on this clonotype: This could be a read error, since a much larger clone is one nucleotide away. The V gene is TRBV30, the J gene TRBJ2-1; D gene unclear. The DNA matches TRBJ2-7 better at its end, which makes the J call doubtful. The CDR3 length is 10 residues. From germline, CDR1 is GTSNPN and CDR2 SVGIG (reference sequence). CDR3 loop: CAWSVREQYF. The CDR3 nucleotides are TGTGCCTGGAGTGTACGTGAGCAGTACTTC.

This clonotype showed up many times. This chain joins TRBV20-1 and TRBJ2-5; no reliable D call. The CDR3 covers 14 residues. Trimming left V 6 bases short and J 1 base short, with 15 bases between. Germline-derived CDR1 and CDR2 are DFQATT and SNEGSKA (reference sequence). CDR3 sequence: CSARTPLGQETQYF. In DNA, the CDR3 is TGCAGTGCGCGGACCCCCCTGGGCCAAGAGACCCAGTACTTC.

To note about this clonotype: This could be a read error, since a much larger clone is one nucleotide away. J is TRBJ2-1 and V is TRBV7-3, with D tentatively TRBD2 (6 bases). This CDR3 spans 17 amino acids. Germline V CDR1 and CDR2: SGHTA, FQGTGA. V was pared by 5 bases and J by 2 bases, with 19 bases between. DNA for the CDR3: TGTGCCAGCAGCCCGGGGACTCCGCCAAGCCCCTACAATGAGCAGTTCTTC. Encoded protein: CASSPGTPPSPYNEQFF.

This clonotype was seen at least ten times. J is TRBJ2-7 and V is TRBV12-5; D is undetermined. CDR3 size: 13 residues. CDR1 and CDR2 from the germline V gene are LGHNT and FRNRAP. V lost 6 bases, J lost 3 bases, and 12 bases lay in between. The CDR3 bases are TGTGCTAGTGGCGCCAACGTTGTCTACGAGCAGTACTTC. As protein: CASGANVVYEQYF.

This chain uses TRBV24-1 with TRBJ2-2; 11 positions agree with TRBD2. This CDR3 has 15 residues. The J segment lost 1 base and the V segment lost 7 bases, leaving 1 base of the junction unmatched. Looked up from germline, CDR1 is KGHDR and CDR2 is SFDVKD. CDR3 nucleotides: TGTGCCACCAGCCTAGCGGGAGGGAACACCGGGGAGCTGTTTTTT. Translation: CATSLAGGNTGELFF.

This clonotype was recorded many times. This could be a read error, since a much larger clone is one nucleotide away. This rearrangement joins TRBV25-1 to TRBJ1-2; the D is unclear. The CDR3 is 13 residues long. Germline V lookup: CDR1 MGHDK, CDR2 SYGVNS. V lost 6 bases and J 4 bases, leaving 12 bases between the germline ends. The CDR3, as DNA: TGTGCCAGCAGCGGGTCGGTCTCCTATGGCTACACCTTC. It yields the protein CASSGSVSYGYTF.

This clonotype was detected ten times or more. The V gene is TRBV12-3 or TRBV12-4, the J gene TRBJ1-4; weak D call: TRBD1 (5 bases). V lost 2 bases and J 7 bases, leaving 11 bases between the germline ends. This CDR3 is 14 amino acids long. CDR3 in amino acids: CASSLQGEREKLFF. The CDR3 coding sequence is TGTGCCAGCAGTTTACAGGGAGAACGTGAAAAACTGTTTTTT.

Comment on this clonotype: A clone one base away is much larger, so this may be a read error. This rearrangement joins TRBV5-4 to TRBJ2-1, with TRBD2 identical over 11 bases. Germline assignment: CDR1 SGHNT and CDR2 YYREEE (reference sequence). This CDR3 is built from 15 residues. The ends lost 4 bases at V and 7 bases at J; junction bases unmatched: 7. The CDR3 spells CASSRGSSGRNEQFF. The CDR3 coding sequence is TGTGCCAGCAGCCGGGGGTCTAGCGGGAGGAATGAGCAGTTCTTC. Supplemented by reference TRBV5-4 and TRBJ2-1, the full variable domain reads ETGVTQSPTHLIKTRGQQVTLRCSSQSGHNTVSWYQQALGQGPQFIFQYYREEENGRGNFPPRFSGLQFPNYSSELNVNALELDDSALYLCASSRGSSGRNEQFFGPGTRLTVL.

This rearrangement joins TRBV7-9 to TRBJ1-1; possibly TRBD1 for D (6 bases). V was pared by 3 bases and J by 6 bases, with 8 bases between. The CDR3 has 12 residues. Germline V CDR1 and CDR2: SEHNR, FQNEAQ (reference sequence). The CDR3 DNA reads TGTGCCAGCAGCTTGTCAGGGGCTGAAGCTTTCTTT. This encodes CASSLSGAEAFF.

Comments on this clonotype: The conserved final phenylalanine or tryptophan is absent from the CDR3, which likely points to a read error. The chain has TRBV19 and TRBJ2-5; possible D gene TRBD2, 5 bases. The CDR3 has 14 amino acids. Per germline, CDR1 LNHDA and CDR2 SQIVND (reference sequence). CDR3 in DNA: TGTGCCGGTAGTATCCGCCATACGGGGAAAAGCCAGTACCTC. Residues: CAGSIRHTGKSQYL.

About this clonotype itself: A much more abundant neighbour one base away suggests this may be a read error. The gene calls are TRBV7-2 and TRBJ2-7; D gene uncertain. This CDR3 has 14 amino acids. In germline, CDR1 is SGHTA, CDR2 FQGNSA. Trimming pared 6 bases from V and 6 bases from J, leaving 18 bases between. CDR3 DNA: TGTGCCAGCAGTTCATCCGTACTCGAGGTCGAGCAGTACTTC. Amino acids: CASSSSVLEVEQYF. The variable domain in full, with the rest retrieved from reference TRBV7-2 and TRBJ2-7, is GAGVSQSPSNKVTEKGKDVELRCDPISGHTALYWYRQSLGQGLEFLIYFQGNSAPDKSGLPSDRFSAERTGGSVSTLTIQRTQQEDSAVYLCASSSSVLEVEQYFGPGTRLTVT.

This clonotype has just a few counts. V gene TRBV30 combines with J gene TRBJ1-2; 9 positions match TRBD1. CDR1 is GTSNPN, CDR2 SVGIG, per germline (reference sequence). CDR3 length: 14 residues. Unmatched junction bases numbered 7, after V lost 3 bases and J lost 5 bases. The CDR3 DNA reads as TGTGCCTGGAGCGAACAGGGGGCTGGATATGGCTACACCTTC. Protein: CAWSEQGAGYGYTF.

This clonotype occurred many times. The CDR3 here is CATSSGVNSPLHF. The CDR3, as DNA: TGTGCCACCAGTTCAGGGGTGAATTCACCCCTCCACTTT. V is TRBV24-1 and J is TRBJ1-6; a weak D match, TRBD1 (6 bases). The CDR3 length is 13 residues. Trimming removed 6 bases from V and 7 bases from J, with 9 bases in between. Germline V CDR1 and CDR2: KGHDR, SFDVKD.

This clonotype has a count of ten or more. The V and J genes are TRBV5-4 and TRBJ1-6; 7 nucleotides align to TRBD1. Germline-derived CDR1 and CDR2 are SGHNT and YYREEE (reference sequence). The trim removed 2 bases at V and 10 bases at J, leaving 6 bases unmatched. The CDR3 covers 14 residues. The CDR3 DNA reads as TGTGCCAGCAGCTTCCGGGACAGTGAATCACCCCTCCACTTT. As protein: CASSFRDSESPLHF. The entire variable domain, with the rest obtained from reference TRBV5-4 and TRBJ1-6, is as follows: ETGVTQSPTHLIKTRGQQVTLRCSSQSGHNTVSWYQQALGQGPQFIFQYYREEENGRGNFPPRFSGLQFPNYSSELNVNALELDDSALYLCASSFRDSESPLHFGNGTRLTVT.

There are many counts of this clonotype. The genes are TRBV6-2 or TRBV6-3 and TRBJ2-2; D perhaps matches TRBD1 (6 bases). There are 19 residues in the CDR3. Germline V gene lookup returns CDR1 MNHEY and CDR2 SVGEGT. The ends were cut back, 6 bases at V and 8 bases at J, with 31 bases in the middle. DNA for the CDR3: TGTGCCAGCAGACCCCCGAATCCGTGGCAGGACAGAAAAGGTGGGGAGCTGTTTTTT. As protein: CASRPPNPWQDRKGGELFF.

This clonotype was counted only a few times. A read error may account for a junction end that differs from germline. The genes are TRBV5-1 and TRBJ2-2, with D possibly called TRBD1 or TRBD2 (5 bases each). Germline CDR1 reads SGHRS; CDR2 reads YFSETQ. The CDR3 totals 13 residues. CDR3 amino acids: CASSLGDTGDLFF. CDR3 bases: TGCGCCAGCAGCTTGGGTGACACCGGGGACCTGTTTTTT.

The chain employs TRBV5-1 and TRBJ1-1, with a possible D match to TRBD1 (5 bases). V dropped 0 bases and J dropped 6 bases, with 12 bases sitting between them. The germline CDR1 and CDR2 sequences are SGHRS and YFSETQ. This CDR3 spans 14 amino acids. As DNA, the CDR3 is TGCGCCAGCAGCTTGGAGTGGGGGGTTGCTGAAGCTTTCTTT. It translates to CASSLEWGVAEAFF.

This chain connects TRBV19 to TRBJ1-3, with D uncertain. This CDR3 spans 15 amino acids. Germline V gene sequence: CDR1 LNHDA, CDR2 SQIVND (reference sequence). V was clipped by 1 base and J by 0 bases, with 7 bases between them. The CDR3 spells CASSIGANSGNTIYF. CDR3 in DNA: TGTGCCAGTAGTATAGGGGCAAACTCTGGAAACACCATATATTTT.

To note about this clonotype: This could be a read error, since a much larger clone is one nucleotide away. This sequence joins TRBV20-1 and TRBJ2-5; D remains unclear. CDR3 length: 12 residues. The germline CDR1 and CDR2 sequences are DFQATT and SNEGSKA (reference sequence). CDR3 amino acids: CSALLSSETPYF. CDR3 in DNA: TGCAGTGCACTTCTCTCGTCGGAGACCCCGTACTTC.

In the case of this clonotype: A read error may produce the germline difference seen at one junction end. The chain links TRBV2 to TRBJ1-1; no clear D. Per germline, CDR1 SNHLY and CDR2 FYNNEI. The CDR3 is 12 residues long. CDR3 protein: CATAESQAANSF. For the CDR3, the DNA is TGTGCCACCGCAGAGTCCCAAGCCGCTAATTCATTT. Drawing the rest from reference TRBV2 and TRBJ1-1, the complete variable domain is EPEVTQTPSHQVTQMGQEVILRCVPISNHLYFYWYRQILGQKVEFLVSFYNNEISEKSEIFDDQFSVERPDGSNFTLKIRSTKLEDSAMYFCATAESQAANSFGQGTRLTVV.

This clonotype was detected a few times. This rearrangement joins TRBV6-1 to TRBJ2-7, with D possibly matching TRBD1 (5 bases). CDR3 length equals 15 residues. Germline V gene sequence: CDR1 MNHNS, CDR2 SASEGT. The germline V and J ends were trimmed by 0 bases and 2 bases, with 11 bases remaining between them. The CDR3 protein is CASSEASGSPYEQYF. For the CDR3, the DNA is TGTGCCAGCAGTGAAGCGTCAGGGTCCCCCTACGAGCAGTACTTC.

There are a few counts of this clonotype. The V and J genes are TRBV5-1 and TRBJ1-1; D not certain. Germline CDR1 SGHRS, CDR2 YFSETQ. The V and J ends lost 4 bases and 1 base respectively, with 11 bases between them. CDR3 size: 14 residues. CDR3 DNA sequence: TGCGCCAGCAGCCCCGGTTTGAGGAACACTGAAGCTTTCTTT. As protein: CASSPGLRNTEAFF.

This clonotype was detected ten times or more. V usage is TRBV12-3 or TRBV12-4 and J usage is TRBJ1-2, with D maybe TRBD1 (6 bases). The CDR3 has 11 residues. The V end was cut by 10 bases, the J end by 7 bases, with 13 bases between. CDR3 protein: CAIRGGGGYTF. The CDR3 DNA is TGTGCCATCCGGGGGGGCGGTGGCTACACCTTC.

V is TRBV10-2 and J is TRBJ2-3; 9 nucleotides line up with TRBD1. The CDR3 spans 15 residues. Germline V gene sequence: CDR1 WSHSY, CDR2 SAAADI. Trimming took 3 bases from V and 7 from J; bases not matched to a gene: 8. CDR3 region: CASSERGQGGYTQYF. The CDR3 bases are TGCGCCAGCAGTGAACGGGGACAGGGAGGATATACGCAGTATTTT.

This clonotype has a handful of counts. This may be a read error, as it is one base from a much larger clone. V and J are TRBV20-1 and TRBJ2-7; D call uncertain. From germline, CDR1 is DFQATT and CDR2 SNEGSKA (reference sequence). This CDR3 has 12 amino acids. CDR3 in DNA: TGCAGTGCTAGAGACCCCCCGTACGAGCCGTACTTC. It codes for CSARDPPYEPYF.

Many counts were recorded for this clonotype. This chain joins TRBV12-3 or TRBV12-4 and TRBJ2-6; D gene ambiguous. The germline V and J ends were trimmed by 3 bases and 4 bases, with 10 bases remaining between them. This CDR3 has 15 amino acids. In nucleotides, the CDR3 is TGTGCCAGCAGTTTTGGTACTCTGGGGGCCAACGTCCTGACTTTC. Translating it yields CASSFGTLGANVLTF.

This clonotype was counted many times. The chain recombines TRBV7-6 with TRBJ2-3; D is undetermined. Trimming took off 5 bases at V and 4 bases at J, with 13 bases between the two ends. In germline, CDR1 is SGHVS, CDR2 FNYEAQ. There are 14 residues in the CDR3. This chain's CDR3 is CASSVFLNPDTQYF. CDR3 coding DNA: TGTGCCAGCAGCGTGTTTTTAAATCCAGATACGCAGTATTTT.

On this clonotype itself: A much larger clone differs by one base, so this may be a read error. The CDR3 bases are TGTGCCAGCAACCCTAGGGTTAGGGGGAGGGCCCGAGAGACCCAGTACTTC. Encoded protein: CASNPRVRGRARETQYF. The chain combines TRBV12-3 or TRBV12-4 with TRBJ2-5, with a weak D call TRBD2 (7 bases). The CDR3 has 17 amino acids. V was cut by 7 bases and J by 4 bases, with 25 bases left in between.

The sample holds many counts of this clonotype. The CDR3 DNA is TGTGCCAGCAGCTTTCGGGTTGGGGGTGGCTACGAGCAGTACTTC. Translating gives CASSFRVGGGYEQYF. The V and J genes are TRBV11-2 and TRBJ2-7, with D tentatively TRBD1 or TRBD2 (5 bases each). The CDR3 sequence is 15 residues long. Germline V lookup: CDR1 SGHAT, CDR2 FQNNGV. Trimming took 3 bases from V and 3 from J, leaving 15 bases between them. The entire variable domain, with the rest obtained from reference TRBV11-2 and TRBJ2-7, is as follows: EAGVAQSPRYKIIEKRQSVAFWCNPISGHATLYWYQQILGQGPKLLIQFQNNGVVDDSQLPKDRFSAERLKGVDSTLKIQPAKLEDSAVYLCASSFRVGGGYEQYFGPGTRLTVT.